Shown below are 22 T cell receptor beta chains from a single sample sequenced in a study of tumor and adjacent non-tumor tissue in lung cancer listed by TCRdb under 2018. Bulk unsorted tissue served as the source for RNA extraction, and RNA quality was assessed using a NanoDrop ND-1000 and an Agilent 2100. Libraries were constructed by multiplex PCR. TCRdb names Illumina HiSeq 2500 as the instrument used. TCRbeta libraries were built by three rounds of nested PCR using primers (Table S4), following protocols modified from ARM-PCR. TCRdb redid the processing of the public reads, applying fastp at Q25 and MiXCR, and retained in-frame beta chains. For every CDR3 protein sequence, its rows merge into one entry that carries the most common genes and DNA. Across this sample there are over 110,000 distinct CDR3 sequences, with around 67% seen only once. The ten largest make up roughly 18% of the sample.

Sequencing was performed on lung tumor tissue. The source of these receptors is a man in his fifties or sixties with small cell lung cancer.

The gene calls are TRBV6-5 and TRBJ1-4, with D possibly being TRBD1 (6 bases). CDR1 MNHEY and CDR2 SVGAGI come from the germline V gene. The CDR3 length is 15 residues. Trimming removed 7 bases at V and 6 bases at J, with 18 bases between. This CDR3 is CASNPAGGWDEKLFF. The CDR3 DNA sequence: TGTGCCAGCAACCCCGCCGGGGGCTGGGATGAAAAACTGTTTTTT.

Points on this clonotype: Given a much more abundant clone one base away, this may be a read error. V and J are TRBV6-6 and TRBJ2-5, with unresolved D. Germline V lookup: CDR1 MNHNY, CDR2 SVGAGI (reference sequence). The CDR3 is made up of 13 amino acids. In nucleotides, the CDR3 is TGTGCCAGCTGTTATAGGCGCGGAGAGACCCAGTACTTC. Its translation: CASCYRRGETQYF.

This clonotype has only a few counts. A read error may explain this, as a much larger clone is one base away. Here the CDR3 DNA reads TGTGCCAGCAGTTTCATCCTGGACAGGGAGGAGACCCAGTGCTTC. Encoded protein: CASSFILDREETQCF. The genes are TRBV6-5 and TRBJ2-5, with 8 bases matching TRBD1. The CDR3 sequence is 15 residues long. Germline V lookup: CDR1 MNHEY, CDR2 SVGAGI.

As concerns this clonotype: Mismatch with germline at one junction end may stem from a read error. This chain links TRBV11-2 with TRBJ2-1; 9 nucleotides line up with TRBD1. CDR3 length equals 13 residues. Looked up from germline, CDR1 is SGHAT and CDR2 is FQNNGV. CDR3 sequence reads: CSSSLDRGNEQFF. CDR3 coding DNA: TGCTCCAGCAGCTTAGACAGGGGGAATGAGCAGTTCTTC.

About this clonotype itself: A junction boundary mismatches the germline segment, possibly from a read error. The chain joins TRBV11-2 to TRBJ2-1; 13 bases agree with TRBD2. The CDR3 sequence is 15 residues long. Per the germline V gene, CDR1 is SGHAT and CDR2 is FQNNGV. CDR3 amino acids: CASSLLAGGFNKQFF. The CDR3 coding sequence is TGTGCCAGCAGCCTACTAGCGGGGGGGTTCAATAAGCAGTTCTTC.

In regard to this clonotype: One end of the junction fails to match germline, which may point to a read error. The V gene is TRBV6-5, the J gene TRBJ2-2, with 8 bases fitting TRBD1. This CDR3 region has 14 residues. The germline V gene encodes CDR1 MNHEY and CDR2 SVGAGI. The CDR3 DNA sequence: TGTGCCATCAGGCAGGGGGCGCGCACCGGAGAGCTGTTTTTT. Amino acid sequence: CAIRQGARTGELFF.

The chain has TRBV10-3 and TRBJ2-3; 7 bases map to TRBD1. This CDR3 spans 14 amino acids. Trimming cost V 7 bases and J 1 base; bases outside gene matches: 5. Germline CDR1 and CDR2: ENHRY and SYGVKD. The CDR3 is CAIKPGQGTDTQYF. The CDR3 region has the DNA TGTGCCATCAAGCCCGGACAGGGCACAGATACGCAGTATTTT.

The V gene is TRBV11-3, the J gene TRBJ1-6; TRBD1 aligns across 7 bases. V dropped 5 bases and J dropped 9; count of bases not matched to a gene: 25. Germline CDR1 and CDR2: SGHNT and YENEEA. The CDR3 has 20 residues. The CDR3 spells CASSQHLDRVSTRTSSPLHF. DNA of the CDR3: TGTGCCAGCAGCCAGCACCTAGACAGGGTCTCCACTCGAACAAGTTCACCCCTCCACTTT.

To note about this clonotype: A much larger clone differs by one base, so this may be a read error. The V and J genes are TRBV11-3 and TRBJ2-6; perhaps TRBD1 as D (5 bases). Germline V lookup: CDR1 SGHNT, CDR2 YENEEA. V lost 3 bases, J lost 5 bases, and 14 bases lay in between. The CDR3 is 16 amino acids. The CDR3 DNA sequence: TGTGCCAGCAGCTTCCAGGGCCGAGTGAGGGCCAACGTCCTGACTTTC. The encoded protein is CASSFQGRVRANVLTF.

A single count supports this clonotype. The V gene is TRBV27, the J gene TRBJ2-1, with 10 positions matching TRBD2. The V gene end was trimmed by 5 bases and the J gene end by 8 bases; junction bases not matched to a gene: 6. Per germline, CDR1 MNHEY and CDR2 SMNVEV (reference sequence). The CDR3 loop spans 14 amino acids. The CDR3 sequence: CASSQREGPYEQFF. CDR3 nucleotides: TGTGCCAGCAGTCAGCGGGAGGGCCCTTATGAGCAGTTCTTC.

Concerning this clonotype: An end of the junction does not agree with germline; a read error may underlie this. Here the CDR3 DNA reads TGTGCCAGCAGCTTAGACCTTCGGACAGGGGACAATGAGCAGTCCTTC. It specifies CASSLDLRTGDNEQSF. The chain links TRBV7-9 to TRBJ2-1; 9 bases align to TRBD1. The CDR3 runs to 16 residues. Per the germline V gene, CDR1 is SEHNR and CDR2 is FQNEAQ (reference sequence).

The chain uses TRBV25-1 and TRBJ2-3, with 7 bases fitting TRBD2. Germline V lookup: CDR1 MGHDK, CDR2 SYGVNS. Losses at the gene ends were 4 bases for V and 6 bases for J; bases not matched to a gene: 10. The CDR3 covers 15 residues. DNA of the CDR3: TGTGCCAGCAGTGTCGGGAGGACCTACTACGATACGCAGTATTTT. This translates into CASSVGRTYYDTQYF.

The CDR3 loop reads CASSQASGGSGNTIYF. CDR3 DNA: TGCGCCAGCAGCCAAGCCTCCGGAGGATCTGGAAACACCATATATTTT. V and J are TRBV4-1 and TRBJ1-3; D ambiguous. The CDR3 consists of 16 residues. Germline V lookup: CDR1 MGHRA, CDR2 YSYEKL. The V and J ends lost 1 base and 1 base respectively, with 11 bases between them.

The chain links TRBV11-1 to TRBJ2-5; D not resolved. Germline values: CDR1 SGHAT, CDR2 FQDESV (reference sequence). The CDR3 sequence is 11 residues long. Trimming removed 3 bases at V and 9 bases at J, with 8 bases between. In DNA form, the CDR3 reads TGTGCCAGCAGCTTGTCCCAGGCCCAGTACTTC. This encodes CASSLSQAQYF.

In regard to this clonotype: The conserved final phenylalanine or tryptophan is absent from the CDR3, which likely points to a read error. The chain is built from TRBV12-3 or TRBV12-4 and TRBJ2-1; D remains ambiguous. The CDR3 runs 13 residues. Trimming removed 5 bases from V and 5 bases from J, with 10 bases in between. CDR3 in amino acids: CASSLGRDNEQFL. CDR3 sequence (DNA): TGTGCCAGCAGTCTCGGACGAGACAATGAGCAGTTCTTG.

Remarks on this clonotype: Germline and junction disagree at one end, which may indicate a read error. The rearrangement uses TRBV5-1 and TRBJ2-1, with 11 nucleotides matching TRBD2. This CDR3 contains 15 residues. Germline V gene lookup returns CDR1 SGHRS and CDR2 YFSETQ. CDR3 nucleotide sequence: TGCACCAGTAGCTTGGAGTCTAGCGGGAGGAATGAGCAGTTCTTC. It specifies CTSSLESSGRNEQFF.

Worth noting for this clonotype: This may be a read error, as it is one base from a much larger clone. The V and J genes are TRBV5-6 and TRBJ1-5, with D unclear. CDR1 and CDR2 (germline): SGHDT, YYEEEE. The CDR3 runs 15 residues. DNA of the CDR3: TGTGCCGGCAGCTTGCGCCAGGCTGGGGTTCAGCCCCAGCATTTT. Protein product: CAGSLRQAGVQPQHF.

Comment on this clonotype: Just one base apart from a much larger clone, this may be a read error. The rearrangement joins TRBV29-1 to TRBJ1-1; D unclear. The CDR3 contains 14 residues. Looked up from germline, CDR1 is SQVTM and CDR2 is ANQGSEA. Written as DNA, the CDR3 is TGCAGCGCCCCAGTGGGTCTCTTGAACACTGAAGGTTTCTTT. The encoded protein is CSAPVGLLNTEGFF.

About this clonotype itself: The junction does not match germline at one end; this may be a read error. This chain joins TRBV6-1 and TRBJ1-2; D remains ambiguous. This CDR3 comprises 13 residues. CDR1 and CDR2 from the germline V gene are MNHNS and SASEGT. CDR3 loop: CASSGALGYDYTF. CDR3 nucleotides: TGTGCCAGCAGTGGAGCGCTTGGCTATGACTACACCTTT.

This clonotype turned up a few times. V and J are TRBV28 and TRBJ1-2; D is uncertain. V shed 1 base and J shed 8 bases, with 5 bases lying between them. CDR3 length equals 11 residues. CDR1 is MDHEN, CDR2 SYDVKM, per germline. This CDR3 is CASSLSAGYTF. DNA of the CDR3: TGTGCCAGCAGTTTATCGGCCGGCTACACCTTC.

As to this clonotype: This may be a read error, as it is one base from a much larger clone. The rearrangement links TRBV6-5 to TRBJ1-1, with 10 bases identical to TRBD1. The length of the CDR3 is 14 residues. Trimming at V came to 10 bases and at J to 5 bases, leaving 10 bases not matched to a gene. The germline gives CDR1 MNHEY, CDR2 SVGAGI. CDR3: CAIRATGGGTEAFF. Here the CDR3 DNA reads TGTGCCATCAGGGCGACAGGGGGCGGGACTGAAGCTTTCTTT.

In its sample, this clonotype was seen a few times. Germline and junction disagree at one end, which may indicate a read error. The DNA for the CDR3 is TGCAGTGCTAGAGACGGCGGGAGCCGGTCCTACAGTGAGCAGTTCTTC. Translating it yields CSARDGGSRSYSEQFF. The rearrangement uses TRBV20-1 and TRBJ2-1, with 7 bases matching TRBD2. The CDR3 runs to 16 residues. The germline V gene encodes CDR1 DFQATT and CDR2 SNEGSKA (reference sequence).